This T cell receptor (beta chain) was recorded in a study of OX40 agonist ivuxolimab in advanced cancers. With respect to the entire study: The costimulatory receptor OX40 (CD134) was targeted by ivuxolimab, a fully human IgG2 agonistic monoclonal antibody. Intravenous ivuxolimab was administered to patients every 2 weeks at six dose levels: 0.01, 0.1, 0.3, 1.5, 3 and 10 mg/kg. Among the approximately 50 dose-escalation patients, roughly 20 had hepatocellular carcinoma, roughly 15 melanoma, 9 renal cell carcinoma and 9 head and neck cancer. The paper describes the monotherapy dose-escalation part (N ≈ 52 patients) of the phase I trial of ivuxolimab. The dose-escalation cohort was almost 85% male with a mean age of about 58 years, ranging from roughly 23 to 80. Patients were allowed to have had prior anti-PD-1, anti-PD-L1 or anti-CTLA-4 therapy, and roughly 40% of the dose-escalation patients had previously received checkpoint inhibitors. Partial responses were achieved by three dose-escalation patients, of whom one had hepatocellular carcinoma and two had cutaneous melanoma. The purpose of peripheral TCRbeta sequencing was to test whether ivuxolimab changed TCR sequence diversity and led to clonal T-cell expansion. Overall results and qualifications from the work: The antigen specificity of the peripheral T cells that underwent clonal expansion was not determined. After ivuxolimab, more expanded clones were found on average in CD8+ T cells than in CD4+ T cells. In the 0.1-3.0 mg/kg groups, partial responders were among the patients with the lowest normalized peripheral clonal expansion, particularly in CD8+ T cells. Low levels of normalized T-cell clonal expansion were also seen in some nonresponding patients. At doses from 0.1 to 3.0 mg/kg, clonal expansion was seen in both CD4+ and CD8+ blood T cells between baseline and week 6.

For sequencing of the TCRbeta CDR3 region, genomic DNA was extracted from the sorted cells. The immunoSEQ Assay was used for sequencing of TCRbeta CDR3 regions. TCRdb limited this immuneACCESS table to in-frame rearrangements with V and J called. A share of clones is missing; checked studies link under half to unresolved V genes, and the rest is unexplained. The sample data list 37,000 or so clones, and around 83% of these were observed just once. Roughly a sixth of the sample is held by the ten biggest clonotypes. The trial excluded patients who had a history of autoimmune disease or who were on systemic immunosuppression. Peripheral blood for TCR sequencing was drawn from every dose cohort at baseline, at cycle 4 day 1 and at cycle 7 day 1. Samples came from an open-label, multicenter, first-in-human phase I dose-escalation trial of ivuxolimab. Adults with locally advanced or metastatic melanoma, renal cell carcinoma, hepatocellular carcinoma or head and neck squamous cell carcinoma were enrolled in the trial. CD4+ and CD8+ T cells were sorted separately from peripheral blood before TCR sequencing.

From a lookup of the germline V gene, CDR1 and CDR2 are MGHRA and YSYEKL. Compared with germline, V lacks 7 bases and J lacks 8 bases; bases without a gene match: 19. The CDR3 holds 17 amino acids from the cysteine to the phenylalanine. This entry keeps only the CDR3 DNA: 51 bases, framed from base 1. As concerns this clone: The antigen it recognizes is unknown. Per-nucleotide qualities are absent, and no much larger clonotype sits a single base away.

The receptor chain draws on TRBV4-1 and TRBJ1-2; a stretch of 10 junction bases matches TRBD1. This specimen consisted of CD4+ or CD8+ T cells sorted from blood, obtained in a trial of the OX40 agonist ivuxolimab. The source is an adult with an advanced solid tumor such as melanoma, head and neck, liver or kidney cancer. The DNA sequence is TGCGCCAGCACCCCGGGACAGGGGCCGCCCGTGGAGGGGGGCTACACCTTC. It encodes CASTPGQGPPVEGGYTF.